Listed below are T cell receptor beta chains from one sample, sequenced in a study of T cells in Graves' hyperthyroidism and ophthalmopathy. TCRdb reanalysed the multiplex PCR reads using MiXCR and keeps one entry per CDR3 protein. The repertoire holds hundreds of thousands of distinct CDR3 sequences, with around 15% as singletons. The sample comprised blood. The source of these receptors is a woman under 30 with Graves' hyperthyroidism. CDR3s include the opening cysteine and the closing phenylalanine or tryptophan. Fields, in order: V gene, CDR3 protein.

V: TRBV2
CDR3: CASSELDRVFGYTF

V: TRBV20-1
CDR3: CSARDPFSYEQYF

V: TRBV7-2
CDR3: CASSLVAGTLAANQYF

V: TRBV7-2
CDR3: CASSLGREPRTGELFF

V: TRBV4-2
CDR3: CASSQGPAGITDTQYF

V: TRBV11-3
CDR3: CASSLGTTSADTQYF

V: TRBV5-1
CDR3: CASSFDIYTEAFF

V: TRBV15
CDR3: CATRTSGYTRELFF

V: TRBV7-2
CDR3: CASSFNGRVIDTQYF

V: TRBV2
CDR3: CASSKGPRTSTDTQYF

V: TRBV29-1
CDR3: CSVDGRANEQFF

V: TRBV12-3/TRBV12-4
CDR3: CASSFRRVAGANEQFF

V: TRBV27
CDR3: CASSSFFRGWTGELFF

V: TRBV20-1
CDR3: CSARDYLAREQYF

V: TRBV6-2/TRBV6-3
CDR3: CASSYRDFHEQYF

V: TRBV5-1
CDR3: CASSPGDSPGEQYF

V: TRBV20-1
CDR3: CSARASGGTVNTEAFF

V: TRBV30
CDR3: CAWSVLGGGTQYF

V: TRBV6-1
CDR3: CASRISLGSSYEQYF

V: TRBV6-2/TRBV6-3
CDR3: CASSYSMGGNYDEQYF

V: TRBV30
CDR3: CAWRHKRMGAGDTQYF

V: TRBV28
CDR3: CASSLSFATNEKLFF

V: TRBV7-6
CDR3: CASSQPIFETQYF

V: TRBV7-3
CDR3: CASSLISQPGDTQYF

V: TRBV7-3
CDR3: CASSWGLAGVQDTQYF

V: TRBV6-2/TRBV6-3
CDR3: CASSYREEGTDTQYF

V: TRBV3-1
CDR3: CASRRQGREETQYF

V: TRBV20-1
CDR3: CSARVRPSGSSYNEQFF

V: TRBV20-1
CDR3: CSARVSGDWTEAFF

V: TRBV7-9
CDR3: CASSLSAGEQFF

V: TRBV28
CDR3: CASSFVRSRTDTQYF

V: TRBV6-1
CDR3: CASSGSTGSREQYF

V: TRBV3-1
CDR3: CASSQTPGQHPSTQYF

V: TRBV2
CDR3: CASSQSGRDYEQYF

V: TRBV20-1
CDR3: CSALNRGRGGTEAFF

V: TRBV9
CDR3: CASTKEPGGPGELFF

V: TRBV20-1
CDR3: CSARDRTRSLTNYGYTF

V: TRBV29-1
CDR3: CSAPVGAKNIQYF

V: TRBV7-3
CDR3: CASSETSGSNEQFF

V: TRBV6-2/TRBV6-3
CDR3: CASSYDLAPGELFF

V: TRBV14
CDR3: CASSQDRGLVGDEQFF

V: TRBV11-2
CDR3: CASSDNDRGRSNQPQHF

V: TRBV4-3
CDR3: CASSQDGGDTDTQYF

V: TRBV20-1
CDR3: CSAVQSSYNEQFF

V: TRBV27
CDR3: CASSFLSGGPTDTQYF

V: TRBV20-1
CDR3: CSAKGAADYTF

V: TRBV20-1
CDR3: CSARDPRFDEQFF

V: TRBV7-9
CDR3: CASSQLTSGRLGVETQYF